This record looks at one T cell receptor beta chain sequence and its context. TCRdb keeps only in-frame clones here, not all; method: immunoSEQ multiplex PCR. The sample carries some 70,000 clones, 81% recorded once. The CDR3 loop spans 18 amino acids. Between the trimmed V and J ends, which lost 1 base and 1 base, there was a span of 15 bases. CDR1 is SGHRS and CDR2 is YFSETQ in the germline V gene. This sample was included in a study of glioma-infiltrating T cells after dendritic cell vaccination. Study-level information: Samples are from glioblastoma patients in Phase I and II dendritic cell vaccine trials. Autologous tumor lysate-pulsed dendritic cell vaccination was given between about 2003 and 2013.

All glioblastoma patients lacked an isocitrate dehydrogenase mutation. This receptor was obtained from a human donor with glioblastoma. The source material was blood, sampled before dendritic cell vaccination. V gene TRBV5-1 combines with J gene TRBJ2-6; TRBD1 is a possible D gene (5 bases). This CDR3 is CASSLHQGEGSGANVLTF. CDR3 in DNA: TGCGCCAGCAGCTTGCATCAGGGCGAAGGTTCTGGGGCCAACGTCCTGACTTTC.